Following are 32 T cell receptor beta chains from one sample sequenced in a study of blood T cell repertoires in COVID-19. Sequenced by immunoSEQ multiplex PCR; TCRdb stores in-frame clones only, minus some. The sample shows some 180,000 clones, 65% to 90% of them seen only once. The sequenced sample was peripheral blood. The source is a human donor in a cohort sampled during active COVID-19.

The chain carries TRBV24-1 and TRBJ2-7, with a tentative D call TRBD2 (6 bases). The CDR3 contains 19 residues. Trimming pared 7 bases from V and 2 bases from J, leaving 29 bases between. Germline loops: CDR1 KGHDR, CDR2 SFDVKD. The CDR3 here is CATRVVAGPPLTLAYEQYF. The DNA for the CDR3 is TGTGCCACCAGGGTGGTGGCGGGACCACCCCTTACTCTAGCCTACGAGCAGTACTTC.

The gene calls are TRBV2 and TRBJ2-7, with 8 bases identical to TRBD2. V lost 5 bases, J lost 6 bases, and 3 bases stayed unmatched. CDR3 length equals 12 residues. The germline CDR1 and CDR2 sequences are SNHLY and FYNNEI. As DNA, the CDR3 is TGTGCCAGCAGTAGGACTAGCCGCGAGCAGTACTTC. Translating gives CASSRTSREQYF.

The chain carries TRBV6-5 and TRBJ2-2, with D unresolved. V was pared by 0 bases and J by 4 bases, with 12 bases between. This CDR3 has 16 residues. Germline CDR1 is MNHEY and CDR2 is SVGAGI. In nucleotides, the CDR3 is TGTGCCAGCAGTTACTCGATAGCTGGAAGCACCGGGGAGCTGTTTTTT. Amino acid sequence: CASSYSIAGSTGELFF.

This clone was seen only once. The chain joins TRBV11-3 to TRBJ2-3, with D hard to call. V gave up 0 bases and J gave up 6 bases, with 13 bases separating them. This CDR3 has 15 amino acids. Germline CDR1 and CDR2: SGHNT and YENEEA. CDR3 protein: CASSLDNAMSDTQYF. The CDR3, as DNA: TGTGCCAGCAGCTTAGATAACGCGATGTCGGATACGCAGTATTTT.

The chain carries TRBV18 and TRBJ2-7; TRBD2 matches at 8 bases. CDR1 is KGHSH and CDR2 is LQKENI in the germline V gene. V gave up 6 bases and J gave up 4 bases; unmatched junction bases: 11. This CDR3 contains 15 residues. The CDR3 coding sequence is TGTGCCAGCTCGTCAAACGCGGGAGGTGGATACGAGCAGTACTTC. Translation gives CASSSNAGGGYEQYF.

The rearrangement links TRBV5-1 to TRBJ2-2; TRBD2 matches 9 bases. The length of the CDR3 is 16 residues. V lost 4 bases and J lost 8; bases outside the gene matches: 12. Germline V CDR1 and CDR2: SGHRS, YFSETQ. CDR3 in amino acids: CASSGLAGGLSGELFF. DNA for the CDR3: TGCGCCAGCAGCGGACTTGCGGGAGGGCTCTCAGGGGAGCTGTTTTTT.

This chain links TRBV3-1 (or the pseudogene TRBV3-2) with TRBJ1-1, with D possibly TRBD1 on 6 matching bases. V dropped 4 bases and J dropped 7 bases, with 16 bases sitting between them. Germline V gives CDR1 LGHDT, CDR2 YNNKEL (reference sequence). The CDR3 extends over 14 amino acids. The CDR3: CASSRLQGEVEAFF. The CDR3 DNA follows: TGTGCCAGCAGCCGATTACAGGGAGAAGTTGAAGCTTTCTTT.

The chain combines TRBV4-1 with TRBJ2-2; 8 bases agree with TRBD2. CDR3 length: 16 amino acids. V shed 2 bases, J shed 4 bases, and the junction held 6 bases outside the gene matches. Germline lookup yields CDR1 MGHRA and CDR2 YSYEKL. The CDR3 nucleotides read TGCGCCAGCAGCCAACGCAGGACTAGCAGCACCGGGGAGCTGTTTTTT. Translation gives CASSQRRTSSTGELFF.

The V and J genes are TRBV28 and TRBJ1-2; D may be TRBD1 (6 bases). V lost 7 bases to trimming and J lost 5 bases, with 8 bases between them. Germline V gene lookup returns CDR1 MDHEN and CDR2 SYDVKM. The CDR3 runs 11 residues. The CDR3 DNA sequence: TGTGCCAGCACCGGACAGTATGGCTACACCTTC. It yields the protein CASTGQYGYTF.

In its sample, this clone was seen once. The chain has TRBV5-1 and TRBJ2-7, with 7 bases identical to TRBD2. The V gene's germline CDR1 is SGHRS and CDR2 YFSETQ. This CDR3 has 11 residues. J lost 6 bases, V lost 5 bases, and 2 bases had no gene match. DNA for the CDR3: TGCGCCAGCAGTTCTAGCGGCGAGCAGTACTTC. This encodes CASSSSGEQYF.

The J gene is TRBJ2-1, the V gene TRBV4-2; D gene unclear. This CDR3 region has 13 residues. The V gene's germline CDR1 is LGHNA and CDR2 YNFKEQ. The V and J ends lost 3 bases and 8 bases respectively, with 11 bases between them. The CDR3 protein is CASSHPMGDEQFF. The CDR3 bases are TGTGCCAGCAGCCACCCCATGGGCGATGAGCAGTTCTTC.

The chain recombines TRBV6-5 with TRBJ1-4; 8 positions agree with TRBD1. Germline CDR1 reads MNHEY; CDR2 reads SVGAGI. The junction had 8 bases not matched to a gene; V was cut back by 5 bases and J by 6 bases. This CDR3 comprises 15 residues. The CDR3 DNA sequence: TGTGCCAGCAGTCTATTGGCCAGGGGGCATGAAAAACTGTTTTTT. As protein: CASSLLARGHEKLFF.

The genes are TRBV19 and TRBJ2-5; 7 bases agree with TRBD1. Germline values: CDR1 LNHDA, CDR2 SQIVND (reference sequence). The CDR3 loop spans 13 amino acids. The ends lost 9 bases at V and 2 bases at J; junction bases unmatched: 6. CDR3 nucleotide sequence: TGTGCCAGCCGGGACAGCTATCAAGAGACCCAGTACTTC. Its protein is CASRDSYQETQYF.

This clone has just one count. The chain has TRBV18 and TRBJ2-4, with 11 bases aligning to TRBD2. J lost 5 bases, V lost 7 bases, and 13 bases had no gene match. There are 17 residues in the CDR3. Germline assignment: CDR1 KGHSH and CDR2 LQKENI. CDR3 DNA: TGTGCCAGCTTCCCTAGCGGGAGGAGACCGGACGAAAACATTCAGTACTTC. It yields the protein CASFPSGRRPDENIQYF.

Details on this clone: The junction does not match germline at one end; this may be a read error. The chain has TRBV2 and TRBJ1-2, with D unclear. The germline gives CDR1 SNHLY, CDR2 FYNNEI. The CDR3 sequence is 12 residues long. In DNA form, the CDR3 reads TGTGCCAGCAGTGACGGGTGGCCCCCACTCCTCTTC. Translated, it gives CASSDGWPPLLF.

The V call is TRBV15, the J call TRBJ2-7, with TRBD1 identical over 8 bases. In germline, CDR1 is LNHNV, CDR2 YYDKDF (reference sequence). V lost 0 bases, J lost 4 bases, and 8 bases stayed unmatched. The CDR3 is 16 residues long. The DNA for the CDR3 is TGTGCCACCAGCAGAGACGACCGAGACAGGGGTTACGAGCAGTACTTC. Amino acid sequence: CATSRDDRDRGYEQYF. The full variable domain, with the rest looked up from reference TRBV15 and TRBJ2-7, is DAMVIQNPRYQVTQFGKPVTLSCSQTLNHNVMYWYQQKSSQAPKLLFHYYDKDFNNEADTPDNFQSRRPNTSFCFLDIRSPGLGDTAMYLCATSRDDRDRGYEQYFGPGTRLTVT.

The chain combines TRBV2 with TRBJ1-2; D is unresolved. CDR3 length: 13 amino acids. V was shortened by 9 bases and J by 0 bases, with 11 bases between the two germline ends. CDR1 SNHLY and CDR2 FYNNEI come from the germline V gene. CDR3 sequence reads: CASREAANYGYTF. Written as DNA, the CDR3 is TGTGCCAGTCGGGAGGCGGCTAACTATGGCTACACCTTC. The full variable domain, with the rest looked up from reference TRBV2 and TRBJ1-2, is EPEVTQTPSHQVTQMGQEVILRCVPISNHLYFYWYRQILGQKVEFLVSFYNNEISEKSEIFDDQFSVERPDGSNFTLKIRSTKLEDSAMYFCASREAANYGYTFGSGTRLTVV.

The chain carries TRBV18 and TRBJ2-3; tentatively, D is TRBD2 (5 bases). Trimming took off 3 bases at V and 1 base at J, with 11 bases between the two ends. This CDR3 has 15 amino acids. Germline V lookup: CDR1 KGHSH, CDR2 LQKENI. The CDR3: CASSPIRGGTDTQYF. CDR3 DNA sequence: TGTGCCAGCTCACCTATACGGGGAGGCACAGATACGCAGTATTTT.

The rearrangement links TRBV15 to TRBJ2-5; D is unclear. The germline V gene encodes CDR1 LNHNV and CDR2 YYDKDF (reference sequence). CDR3 length: 15 residues. V was cut by 0 bases and J by 4 bases, with 12 bases left in between. This CDR3 is CATSRDPAGSETQYF. The CDR3, as DNA: TGTGCCACCAGCAGAGATCCCGCAGGCTCAGAGACCCAGTACTTC.

J is TRBJ2-5 and V is TRBV6-1; 10 bases align to TRBD2. The V gene's germline CDR1 is MNHNS and CDR2 SASEGT. The CDR3 is 15 residues long. V shed 1 base, J shed 5 bases, and the junction held 4 bases outside the gene matches. The DNA of the CDR3 is TGTGCCAGCAGTGAAGAACTAGCGGGACGGGAGACCCAGTACTTC. It encodes CASSEELAGRETQYF.

In its sample, this clone was seen a few times. This chain connects TRBV28 to TRBJ2-7; 7 bases fit TRBD1. The CDR3 runs 15 residues. Losses at the gene ends were 4 bases for V and 4 bases for J; bases not matched to a gene: 10. Looked up from germline, CDR1 is MDHEN and CDR2 is SYDVKM. As DNA, the CDR3 is TGTGCCAGCAGTTCCCCCGGGACAGTTAAATACGAGCAGTACTTC. Its protein is CASSSPGTVKYEQYF.

The chain uses TRBV27 and TRBJ2-7; D is perhaps TRBD1 (5 bases). The CDR3 is 13 amino acids. CDR1 is MNHEY, CDR2 SMNVEV, per germline (reference sequence). V dropped 5 bases and J dropped 2 bases, with 10 bases sitting between them. The DNA of the CDR3 is TGTGCCAGCAGTACGACAGTTACCTACGAGCAGTACTTC. It yields the protein CASSTTVTYEQYF.

The chain combines TRBV11-2 with TRBJ1-1; D is possibly TRBD1 (6 bases). Deletions cut 1 base from V and 11 bases from J, with 11 bases between. The CDR3 spans 12 residues. Germline values: CDR1 SGHAT, CDR2 FQNNGV. The CDR3, as DNA: TGTGCCAGCAGCTTAGCGGGGGGCGTCGCTTTCTTT. Amino acid sequence: CASSLAGGVAFF.

The CDR3 region has the DNA TGTGCCAGCAGCTCGACTCCTCACGCAACTAATGAAAAACTGTTTTTT. The encoded protein is CASSSTPHATNEKLFF. The chain uses TRBV7-9 and TRBJ1-4; D is ambiguous. There are 16 residues in the CDR3. Trimming removed 4 bases at V and 0 bases at J, with 12 bases between. Looked up from germline, CDR1 is SEHNR and CDR2 is FQNEAQ (reference sequence).

The gene calls are TRBV7-2 and TRBJ1-1, with D unclear. The CDR3 totals 16 residues. V lost 5 bases and J lost 1, with 17 bases in between. CDR1 and CDR2 from the germline V gene are SGHTA and FQGNSA. The CDR3 DNA is TGTGCCAGCAGCCTAGTGGGGAGGGTACCGAACACTGAAGCTTTCTTT. Residues: CASSLVGRVPNTEAFF.

This chain uses TRBV29-1 with TRBJ2-7, with a possible D match to TRBD1 (5 bases). This CDR3 spans 13 amino acids. The V end lost 5 bases, the J end lost 5 bases, and 16 bases lay between the germline ends. CDR1 SQVTM and CDR2 ANQGSEA come from the germline V gene. The CDR3 reads CSVSRAQTDEQYF. The CDR3 nucleotides are TGCAGCGTTAGCAGGGCCCAAACGGACGAGCAGTACTTC.

This rearrangement joins TRBV7-9 to TRBJ1-1, with 9 bases lining up with TRBD1. Germline loops: CDR1 SEHNR, CDR2 FQNEAQ (reference sequence). The J segment lost 1 base and the V segment lost 5 bases, leaving 5 bases of the junction unmatched. The length of the CDR3 is 15 residues. Here the CDR3 reads CASSVRQGGNTEAFF. DNA for the CDR3: TGTGCCAGCAGCGTCCGACAGGGGGGGAACACTGAAGCTTTCTTT.

This rearrangement joins TRBV3-1 (or the pseudogene TRBV3-2) to TRBJ2-7, with 9 positions matching TRBD2. The CDR3 is 17 amino acids. Germline V gene sequence: CDR1 LGHDT, CDR2 YNNKEL (reference sequence). V trimming: 4 bases; J trimming: 3 bases; junction bases outside the gene matches: 13. CDR3 bases: TGTGCCAGCAGCCGCGCGGCTAGCGGGGATCGAAACTACGAGCAGTACTTC. Translated: CASSRAASGDRNYEQYF.

The rearrangement uses TRBV12-3 or TRBV12-4 and TRBJ1-2; D is perhaps TRBD1 (6 bases). This CDR3 is 13 amino acids long. V was clipped by 6 bases and J by 8 bases, with 16 bases between them. The CDR3 is CASSPDYRDGYTF. The CDR3 DNA follows: TGTGCCAGCAGCCCAGATTACAGGGACGGCTACACCTTC.

This clone rates as large. J is TRBJ2-1 and V is TRBV7-9, with 7 bases identical to TRBD2. The germline V gene encodes CDR1 SEHNR and CDR2 FQNEAQ (reference sequence). This CDR3 is built from 15 residues. The V gene end was trimmed by 7 bases and the J gene end by 4 bases; junction bases not matched to a gene: 10. CDR3 sequence reads: CASTKSGTKYNEQFF. CDR3 bases: TGTGCCAGCACCAAAAGCGGGACTAAATACAATGAGCAGTTCTTC.

The V gene is TRBV6-4, the J gene TRBJ2-2, with 7 nucleotides matching TRBD2. Germline V gene sequence: CDR1 MRHNA, CDR2 SNTAGT. The CDR3 extends over 15 amino acids. V was pared by 2 bases and J by 5 bases, with 5 bases of the junction left unmatched. As DNA, the CDR3 is TGTGCCAGCAGTGACAGCGGGGTGCGAACCGGGGAGCTGTTTTTT. This sequence encodes CASSDSGVRTGELFF.

This clone was picked up a small number of times. The chain employs TRBV27 and TRBJ1-1; TRBD1 matches 9 bases. There are 14 residues in the CDR3. V lost 5 bases and J lost 6; bases outside the gene matches: 7. Germline V lookup: CDR1 MNHEY, CDR2 SMNVEV (reference sequence). CDR3 coding DNA: TGTGCCAGCAGTCGAAGACAGGGGGGGGCTGAAGCTTTCTTT. It is translated as CASSRRQGGAEAFF.